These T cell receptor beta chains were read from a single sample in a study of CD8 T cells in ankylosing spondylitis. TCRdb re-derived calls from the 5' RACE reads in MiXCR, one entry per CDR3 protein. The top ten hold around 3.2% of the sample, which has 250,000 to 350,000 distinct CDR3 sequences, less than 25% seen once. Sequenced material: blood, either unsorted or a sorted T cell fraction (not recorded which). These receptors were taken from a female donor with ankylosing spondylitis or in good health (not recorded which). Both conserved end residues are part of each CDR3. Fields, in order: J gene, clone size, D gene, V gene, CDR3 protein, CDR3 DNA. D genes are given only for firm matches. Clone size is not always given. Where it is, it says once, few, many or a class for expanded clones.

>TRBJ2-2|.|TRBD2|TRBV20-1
CSARGGLATNTGELFF
TGCAGTGCTAGAGGGGGACTAGCGACAAACACCGGGGAGCTGTTTTTT
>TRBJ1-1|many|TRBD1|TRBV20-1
CSAPTGTGTRTEAFF
TGCAGTGCTCCCACTGGGACAGGGACGCGAACTGAAGCTTTCTTT
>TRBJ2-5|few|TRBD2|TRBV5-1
CASSLDGLAGVETQYF
TGCGCCAGCAGCTTGGACGGACTAGCGGGAGTTGAGACCCAGTACTTC
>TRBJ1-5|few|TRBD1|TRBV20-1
CSAREGGEQPQHF
TGCAGTGCTAGAGAAGGGGGCGAACAGCCCCAGCATTTT
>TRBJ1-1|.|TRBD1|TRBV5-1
CASSLGGQGMNTEAFF
TGCGCCAGCAGCTTAGGCGGACAGGGGATGAACACTGAAGCTTTCTTT
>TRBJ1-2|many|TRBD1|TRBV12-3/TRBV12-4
CASRGTGDNYGYTF
TGTGCCAGCCGCGGGACAGGGGATAACTATGGCTACACCTTC
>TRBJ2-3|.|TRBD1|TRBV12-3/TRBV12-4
CASSFQGARTDTQYF
TGTGCCAGCAGTTTTCAGGGGGCAAGAACAGATACGCAGTATTTT
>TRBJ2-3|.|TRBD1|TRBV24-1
CATSPGQGALDTQYF
TGTGCCACCAGCCCGGGACAGGGGGCATTGGATACGCAGTATTTT
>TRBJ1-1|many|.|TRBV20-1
CSARGPREAFF
TGCAGTGCTAGAGGCCCCAGGGAAGCTTTCTTT
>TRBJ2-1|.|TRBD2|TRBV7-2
CASNHSPGLEHNEQFF
TGTGCCAGCAACCATTCACCGGGACTAGAGCACAATGAGCAGTTCTTC
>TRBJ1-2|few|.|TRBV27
CASSNRASYGYTF
TGTGCCAGCAGTAACAGGGCGAGCTATGGCTACACCTTC
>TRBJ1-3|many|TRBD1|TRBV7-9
CASTRGQISGNTIYF
TGTGCCAGCACCAGGGGACAGATCTCTGGAAACACCATATATTTT
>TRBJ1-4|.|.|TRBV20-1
CSARSEQGIEKLFF
TGCAGTGCTAGGTCTGAGCAGGGTATCGAAAAACTGTTTTTT
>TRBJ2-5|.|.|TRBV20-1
CSAGPNQETQYF
TGCAGTGCAGGACCTAACCAAGAGACCCAGTACTTC
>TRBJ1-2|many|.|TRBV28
CASLARGIYGYTF
TGTGCCTCGCTGGCCCGGGGGATCTATGGCTACACCTTC
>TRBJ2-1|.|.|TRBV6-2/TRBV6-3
CATQAGFGEQFF
TGTGCCACCCAGGCGGGATTCGGTGAGCAGTTCTTC
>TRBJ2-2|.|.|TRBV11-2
CASSFAGTGGELFF
TGTGCCAGCAGCTTTGCGGGAACGGGCGGGGAGCTGTTTTTT
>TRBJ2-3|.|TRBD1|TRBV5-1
CASSLEGQPTDTQYF
TGCGCCAGCAGCTTGGAGGGACAGCCCACAGATACGCAGTATTTT
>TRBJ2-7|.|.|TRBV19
CASSIPGKYEQYF
TGTGCCAGTAGTATACCCGGGAAGTACGAGCAGTACTTC
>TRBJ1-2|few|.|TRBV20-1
CSARERGTKYFGYTF
TGCAGTGCTAGAGAAAGGGGCACCAAATATTTTGGCTACACCTTC
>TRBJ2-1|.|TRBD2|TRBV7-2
CASSLVAGVGKNEQFF
TGTGCCAGCAGCTTAGTGGCGGGAGTGGGAAAGAATGAGCAGTTCTTC
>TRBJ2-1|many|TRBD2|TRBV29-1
CSVGTSGRQGYEQFF
TGCAGCGTGGGGACTAGCGGGAGGCAGGGTTATGAGCAGTTCTTC
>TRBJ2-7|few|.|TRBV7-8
CASSLAIEGFHEQYF
TGTGCCAGCAGCTTAGCGATAGAGGGGTTCCACGAGCAGTACTTC
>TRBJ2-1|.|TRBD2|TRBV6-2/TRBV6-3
CASSYELARGSEQFF
TGTGCCAGCAGTTACGAACTAGCGAGGGGCAGTGAGCAGTTCTTC
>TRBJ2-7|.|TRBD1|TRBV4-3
CASSKGQGHEQYF
TGCGCCAGCAGCAAGGGACAGGGCCACGAGCAGTACTTC
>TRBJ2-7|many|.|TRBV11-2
CASSSEDPYYSYEQYF
TGTGCCAGCAGCTCCGAGGACCCGTATTACAGCTACGAGCAGTACTTC
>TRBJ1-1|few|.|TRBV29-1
CSVVRVGNEAFF
TGCAGCGTTGTGAGGGTAGGGAATGAAGCTTTCTTT
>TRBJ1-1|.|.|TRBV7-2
CASSSGDGTEAFF
TGTGCCAGCAGCTCGGGGGATGGCACTGAAGCTTTCTTT
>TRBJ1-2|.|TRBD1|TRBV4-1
CASRDRVSNYGYTF
TGCGCCAGCAGGGACAGGGTGTCAAACTATGGCTACACCTTC
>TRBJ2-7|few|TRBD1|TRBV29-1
CSVEGGDRVYEQYF
TGCAGCGTTGAAGGGGGGGACAGGGTCTACGAGCAGTACTTC
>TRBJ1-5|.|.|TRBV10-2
CASSEGQGHQPQHF
TGCGCCAGCAGTGAAGGGCAGGGTCATCAGCCCCAGCATTTT
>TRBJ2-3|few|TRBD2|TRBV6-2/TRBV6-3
CASSKRETQYF
TGTGCCAGCTCAAAGCGGGAGACGCAGTATTTT
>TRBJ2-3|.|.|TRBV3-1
CASSPGSGTADTQYF
TGTGCCAGCAGCCCCGGGTCCGGCACAGCAGATACGCAGTATTTT
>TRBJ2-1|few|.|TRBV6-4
CASSDGGRGSYNEQFF
TGTGCCAGCAGTGACGGTGGAAGGGGGTCCTACAATGAGCAGTTCTTC
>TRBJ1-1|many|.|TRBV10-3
CAISESRDNTEAFF
TGTGCCATCAGTGAGTCACGGGATAACACTGAAGCTTTCTTT
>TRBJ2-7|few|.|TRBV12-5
CASGLKLGGRVSHEQYF
TGTGCTAGTGGTTTGAAGTTGGGGGGGCGCGTATCCCACGAGCAGTACTTC
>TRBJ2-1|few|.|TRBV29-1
CSAQPAADGLKRAIYNEQFF
TGCAGCGCACAACCCGCCGCCGACGGGCTGAAGCGCGCAATCTACAATGAGCAGTTCTTC
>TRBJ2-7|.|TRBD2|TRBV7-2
CASSFSPAGTYEQYF
TGTGCCAGCAGCTTTAGTCCAGCGGGAACCTACGAGCAGTACTTC
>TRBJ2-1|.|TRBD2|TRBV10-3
CAISAQGAGGVDEQFF
TGTGCCATCAGTGCCCAGGGAGCGGGAGGCGTTGATGAGCAGTTCTTC
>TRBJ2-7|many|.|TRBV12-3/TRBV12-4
CASSFSVYEQYF
TGTGCCAGCAGTTTTTCAGTATACGAGCAGTACTTC
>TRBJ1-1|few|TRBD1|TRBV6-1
CASSNSRGHGTEAFF
TGTGCCAGCAGCAATTCCAGGGGGCATGGCACTGAAGCTTTCTTT
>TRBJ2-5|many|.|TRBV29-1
CSVDGSRAETQYF
TGCAGCGTTGACGGTAGCAGGGCAGAGACCCAGTACTTC
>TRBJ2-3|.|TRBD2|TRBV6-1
CASRPTLAVDPTDTQYF
TGTGCCAGCAGGCCTACACTAGCGGTGGATCCCACAGATACGCAGTATTTT
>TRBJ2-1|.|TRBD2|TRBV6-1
CASSTGGTKRNEQFF
TGTGCCAGCAGTACGGGGGGGACCAAACGGAATGAGCAGTTCTTC
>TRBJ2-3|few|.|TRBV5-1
CASTTRGTTDTQYF
TGCGCCAGCACGACCCGGGGGACCACAGATACGCAGTATTTT
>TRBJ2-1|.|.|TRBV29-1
CSVRVPGTYNEQFF
TGCAGCGTCAGGGTCCCTGGGACTTACAATGAGCAGTTCTTC
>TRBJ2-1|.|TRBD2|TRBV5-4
CASSLPLAGGWNEQFF
TGTGCCAGCAGCTTGCCACTAGCGGGAGGTTGGAATGAGCAGTTCTTC
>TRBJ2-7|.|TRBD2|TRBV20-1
CSAISSGSIYEQYF
TGCAGTGCTATCTCGAGCGGGAGTATCTACGAGCAGTACTTC
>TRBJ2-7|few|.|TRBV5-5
CASSFQGTYEQYF
TGTGCCAGCAGCTTCCAGGGAACCTACGAGCAGTACTTC
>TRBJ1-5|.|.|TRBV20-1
CSAREGMGPQPQHF
TGCAGTGCTAGAGAAGGCATGGGGCCCCAGCCCCAGCATTTT
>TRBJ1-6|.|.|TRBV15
CATSRAARDFLAPLHF
TGTGCCACCAGCAGAGCCGCGCGGGACTTTTTGGCACCCCTCCACTTT